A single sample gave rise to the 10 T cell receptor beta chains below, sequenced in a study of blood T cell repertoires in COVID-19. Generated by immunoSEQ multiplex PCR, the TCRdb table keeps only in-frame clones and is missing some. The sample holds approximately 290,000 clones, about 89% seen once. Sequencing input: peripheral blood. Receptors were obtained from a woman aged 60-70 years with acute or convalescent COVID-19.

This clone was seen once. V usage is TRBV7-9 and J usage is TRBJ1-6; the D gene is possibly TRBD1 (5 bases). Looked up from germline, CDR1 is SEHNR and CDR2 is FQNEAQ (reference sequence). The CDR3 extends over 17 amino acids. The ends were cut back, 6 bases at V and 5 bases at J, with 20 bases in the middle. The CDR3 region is CASRHKGPAGDNSPLHF. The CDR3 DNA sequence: TGTGCCAGCAGACATAAAGGCCCGGCGGGGGATAATTCACCCCTCCACTTT.

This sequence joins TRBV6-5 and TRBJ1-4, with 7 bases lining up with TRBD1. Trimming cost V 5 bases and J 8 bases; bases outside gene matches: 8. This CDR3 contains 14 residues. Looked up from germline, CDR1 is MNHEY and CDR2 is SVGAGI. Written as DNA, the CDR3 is TGTGCCAGCAGTCCCTCGACAGGGCGGGAAAAACTGTTTTTT. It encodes CASSPSTGREKLFF.

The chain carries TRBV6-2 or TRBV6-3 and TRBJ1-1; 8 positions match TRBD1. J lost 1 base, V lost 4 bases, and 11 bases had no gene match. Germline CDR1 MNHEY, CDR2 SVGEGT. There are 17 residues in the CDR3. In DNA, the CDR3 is TGTGCCAGCAGTTCGATCAACTGGGACAGGAGGAACACTGAAGCTTTCTTT. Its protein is CASSSINWDRRNTEAFF.

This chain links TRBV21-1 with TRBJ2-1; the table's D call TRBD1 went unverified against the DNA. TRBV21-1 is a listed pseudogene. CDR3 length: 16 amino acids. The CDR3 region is CASMSTVAHSYNEQFF. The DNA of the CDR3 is TGTGCCAGCATGTCCACAGTGGCCCACTCCTACAATGAGCAGTTCTTC.

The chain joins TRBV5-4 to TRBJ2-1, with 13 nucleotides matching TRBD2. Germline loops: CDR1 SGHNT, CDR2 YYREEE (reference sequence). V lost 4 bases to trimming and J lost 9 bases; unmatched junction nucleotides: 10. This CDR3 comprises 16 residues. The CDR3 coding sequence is TGTGCCAGCAGCCCCGGGACTAGCGGGGCCGTGGGTGAGCAGTTCTTC. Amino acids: CASSPGTSGAVGEQFF. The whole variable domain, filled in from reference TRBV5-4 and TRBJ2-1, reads ETGVTQSPTHLIKTRGQQVTLRCSSQSGHNTVSWYQQALGQGPQFIFQYYREEENGRGNFPPRFSGLQFPNYSSELNVNALELDDSALYLCASSPGTSGAVGEQFFGPGTRLTVL.

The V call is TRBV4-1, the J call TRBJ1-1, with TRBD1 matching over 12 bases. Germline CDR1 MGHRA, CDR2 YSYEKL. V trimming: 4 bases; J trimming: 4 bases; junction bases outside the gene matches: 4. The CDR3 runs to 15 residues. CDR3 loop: CASSRSGQGATEAFF. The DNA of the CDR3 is TGCGCCAGCAGCCGGTCGGGACAGGGGGCCACTGAAGCTTTCTTT.

CDR3 coding DNA: TGTGCCAGTAGTATTTGGACTAGCGGGAGAGATGAGCAGTTCTTC. Amino acids: CASSIWTSGRDEQFF. The chain combines TRBV19 with TRBJ2-1; 13 nucleotides line up with TRBD2. After removal of 3 bases from V and 8 bases from J, the junction contained 4 bases not matched to a gene. CDR3 length equals 15 residues. The germline V gene has CDR1 LNHDA and CDR2 SQIVND (reference sequence).

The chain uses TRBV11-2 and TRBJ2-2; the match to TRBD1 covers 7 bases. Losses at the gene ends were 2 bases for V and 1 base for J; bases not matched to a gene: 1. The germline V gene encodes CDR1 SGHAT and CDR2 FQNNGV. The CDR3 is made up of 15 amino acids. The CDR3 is CASSLRDRNTGELFF. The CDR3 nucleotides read TGTGCCAGCAGCTTAAGGGACAGGAACACCGGGGAGCTGTTTTTT. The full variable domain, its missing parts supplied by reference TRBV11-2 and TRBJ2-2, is EAGVAQSPRYKIIEKRQSVAFWCNPISGHATLYWYQQILGQGPKLLIQFQNNGVVDDSQLPKDRFSAERLKGVDSTLKIQPAKLEDSAVYLCASSLRDRNTGELFFGEGSRLTVL.

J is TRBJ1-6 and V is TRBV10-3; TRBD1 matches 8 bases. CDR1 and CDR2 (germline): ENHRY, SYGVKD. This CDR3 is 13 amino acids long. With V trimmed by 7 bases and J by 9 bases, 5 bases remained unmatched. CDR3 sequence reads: CAIKGQEISPLHF. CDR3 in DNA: TGTGCCATCAAGGGACAGGAAATTTCACCCCTCCACTTT.

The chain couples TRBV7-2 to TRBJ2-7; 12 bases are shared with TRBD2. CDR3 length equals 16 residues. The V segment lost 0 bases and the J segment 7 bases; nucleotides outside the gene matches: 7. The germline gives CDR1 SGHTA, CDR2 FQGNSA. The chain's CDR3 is CASSLALAGGRNEQYF. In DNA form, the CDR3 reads TGTGCCAGCAGCTTAGCTCTAGCGGGGGGGCGGAATGAGCAGTACTTC.